This T cell receptor (beta chain) stems from a study of T cell changes during pregnancy in multiple sclerosis. Libraries were prepared by immunoSEQ multiplex PCR; TCRdb keeps only in-frame clonotypes and omits some of them. The sample lists around 21,000 clones; roughly 90% were seen once. This specimen consisted of CD8+ T cells from peripheral blood mononuclear cells, obtained in the third trimester of pregnancy. The TCR comes from a female donor in good health, enrolled as a control in a pregnancy study.

In DNA, the CDR3 is TGTGCCAGCAGTTTAAGTTTTTATATGAGTGGGGGGTACTACAATGAGCAGTTCTTC. Translated, it gives CASSLSFYMSGGYYNEQFF. The chain recombines TRBV27 with TRBJ2-1; a weak D match, TRBD2 (6 bases). Germline V gene lookup returns CDR1 MNHEY and CDR2 SMNVEV (reference sequence). The V end lost 2 bases, the J end lost 3 bases, and 23 bases lay between the germline ends. The CDR3 sequence is 19 residues long.